This TCR beta chain was identified in a study of T cell repertoires in cytomegalovirus infection. TCRdb reprocessed the reads with MiXCR, giving one entry per CDR3 protein. The repertoire includes 300,000 or so distinct CDR3 sequences, 25% of them detected once, and about an eighth sits in the top ten. Trimming took 2 bases from V and 4 from J, leaving 8 bases between them. Germline CDR1 reads SNHLY; CDR2 reads FYNNEI. CDR3 size: 13 residues. Comments on this clonotype: The antigen remains undetermined.

The gene calls are TRBV2 and TRBJ2-5; D gene uncertain. This TCR was recovered from a human donor in good health (CMV status not recorded). Some clones in this sample may be carry-over from other donors' samples. This sample comprised cultured PBMCs, obtained from culture after CMV antigen stimulation. The CDR3 DNA sequence: TGTGCCAGCAGTGAACTCGAAATAGAGACCCAGTACTTC. It yields the protein CASSELEIETQYF.